One and the same sample provided the 25 T cell receptor beta chains below, sequenced in a study of T-cell reconstitution after alpha-beta-depleted transplantation in children. Preparation of the TCRbeta library used unique molecular identifiers. From the PCR reads, TCRdb called clonotypes with MiXCR, one entry per CDR3 protein. Among 15,000 to 20,000 distinct CDR3 sequences, 9.5% to 15% were seen once, and the ten largest hold 55% to 75%. The sample in question was PBMCs, mostly from graft donor cells, obtained 180 days after TCRalphabeta/CD19-depleted stem cell transplant. These receptors all come from a boy under two years old who had a stem cell transplant for Wiskott-Aldrich syndrome, so the T cells may come from the graft donor.

V and J are TRBV7-2 and TRBJ2-7; the D gene is possibly TRBD1 (5 bases). V gave up 5 bases and J gave up 7 bases, with 15 bases separating them. Per germline, CDR1 SGHTA and CDR2 FQGNSA. The CDR3 is 13 residues long. The CDR3 DNA reads TGTGCCAGCAGCCCTCCCGATCAGGGAGAGCAGTACTTC. It codes for CASSPPDQGEQYF.

Ten or more counts support this clonotype. The V and J genes are TRBV6-5 and TRBJ2-7, with unresolved D. Germline V gene sequence: CDR1 MNHEY, CDR2 SVGAGI. V lost 0 bases and J lost 5, with 2 bases in between. The CDR3 is made up of 11 amino acids. The CDR3, as DNA: TGTGCCAGCAGTTACTCGAACGAGCAGTACTTC. Protein sequence: CASSYSNEQYF.

This clonotype was detected ten times or more. The DNA for the CDR3 is TGTGCCAGCAGTCGGACAGGTCGGGACACTGAAGCTTTCTTT. Translation: CASSRTGRDTEAFF. The chain carries TRBV12-3 or TRBV12-4 and TRBJ1-1; 7 bases align to TRBD1. CDR3 size: 14 residues. Trimming removed 5 bases from V and 3 bases from J; junction bases left unmatched: 6.

DNA for the CDR3: TGTGCCAGCAGCTTATTCCTTCGCTCCTACGAGCAGTACTTC. Protein sequence: CASSLFLRSYEQYF. The rearrangement links TRBV11-2 to TRBJ2-7, with D unresolved. CDR1 is SGHAT and CDR2 is FQNNGV in the germline V gene. V gave up 2 bases and J gave up 0 bases, with 8 bases separating them. The CDR3 has 14 amino acids.

Many counts were recorded for this clonotype. The V call is TRBV20-1, the J call TRBJ1-2; TRBD1 is a possible D gene (5 bases). Deletions cut 1 base from V and 2 bases from J, with 8 bases between. Germline CDR1 reads DFQATT; CDR2 reads SNEGSKA (reference sequence). This CDR3 has 13 amino acids. CDR3 sequence reads: CSARVGQNYGYTF. CDR3 bases: TGCAGTGCTAGAGTGGGGCAGAACTATGGCTACACCTTC.

The chain is built from TRBV20-1 and TRBJ2-7, with TRBD2 identical over 13 bases. The CDR3 covers 14 residues. V was clipped by 5 bases and J by 1 base; unmatched bases: 2. The germline V gene has CDR1 DFQATT and CDR2 SNEGSKA (reference sequence). CDR3 nucleotide sequence: TGCAGTGCTGTGACTAGCGGGGGGTCCTACGAGCAGTACTTC. It yields the protein CSAVTSGGSYEQYF.

The table lists this clonotype with many counts. The rearrangement joins TRBV28 to TRBJ2-2; D possibly corresponds to TRBD1 (8 bases). Trimming removed 2 bases at V and 4 bases at J, with 14 bases between. Per germline, CDR1 MDHEN and CDR2 SYDVKM. The CDR3 is 16 residues long. The CDR3 nucleotides read TGTGCCAGCAGTTTAGACAGGGGAGGGTCCACCGGGGAGCTGTTTTTT. The encoded protein is CASSLDRGGSTGELFF. Supplemented by reference TRBV28 and TRBJ2-2, the full variable domain reads DVKVTQSSRYLVKRTGEKVFLECVQDMDHENMFWYRQDPGLGLRLIYFSYDVKMKEKGDIPEGYSVSREKKERFSLILESASTNQTSMYLCASSLDRGGSTGELFFGEGSRLTVL.

This clonotype was seen more than once but under ten times. This chain links TRBV7-8 with TRBJ2-1; 9 bases fit TRBD2. The J segment lost 5 bases and the V segment lost 4 bases, leaving 9 bases of the junction unmatched. The length of the CDR3 is 16 residues. Germline CDR1 is SGHVS and CDR2 is FQNEAQ. The CDR3 DNA sequence: TGTGCCAGCAGCTCTCGGGCGGGAGGGCCCCACAATGAGCAGTTCTTC. This sequence encodes CASSSRAGGPHNEQFF.

The table lists this clonotype with many counts. The gene calls are TRBV20-1 and TRBJ2-1; TRBD2 agrees at 15 bases. V was clipped by 7 bases and J by 2 bases; unmatched bases: 3. Germline CDR1 is DFQATT and CDR2 is SNEGSKA (reference sequence). CDR3 length: 15 amino acids. CDR3 region: CSVWTSGRAYNEQFF. The CDR3 DNA is TGCAGTGTTTGGACTAGCGGGAGGGCCTACAATGAGCAGTTCTTC.

Ten or more counts support this clonotype. V and J are TRBV7-7 and TRBJ2-1, with 11 bases that match TRBD1. Germline trimming cut 5 bases from V and 2 bases from J; bases unmatched to any gene: 2. Germline values: CDR1 SSHAT, CDR2 FNYEAQ (reference sequence). The CDR3 length is 15 residues. The CDR3 loop reads CASSEGQGAYNEQFF. DNA for the CDR3: TGTGCCAGCAGCGAGGGACAGGGGGCCTACAATGAGCAGTTCTTC.

The chain carries TRBV9 and TRBJ1-6, with TRBD1 identical over 10 bases. The CDR3 loop spans 17 amino acids. The V and J ends lost 3 bases and 7 bases, in that order; junction bases with no gene match: 10. Germline V CDR1 and CDR2: SGDLS, YYNGEE. The DNA for the CDR3 is TGTGCCAGCAGCGCAGCGGGGACAGGGGCTGGGAATTCACCCCTCCACTTT. It translates to CASSAAGTGAGNSPLHF.

There are many counts of this clonotype. The chain uses TRBV9 and TRBJ1-1; D remains unclear. Germline-derived CDR1 and CDR2 are SGDLS and YYNGEE. The V and J ends lost 3 bases and 0 bases respectively, with 18 bases between them. The length of the CDR3 is 17 residues. CDR3 sequence: CASSATDGRNMNTEAFF. The CDR3 DNA follows: TGTGCCAGCAGCGCCACCGATGGACGGAACATGAACACTGAAGCTTTCTTT.

This clonotype was seen many times. The chain combines TRBV28 with TRBJ2-3, with TRBD2 as a possible D gene (6 bases). The CDR3 covers 12 residues. CDR1 and CDR2 (germline): MDHEN, SYDVKM. Between the trimmed V and J ends, which lost 4 bases and 10 bases, there was a span of 12 bases. The CDR3 region has the DNA TGTGCCAGCAGTTCTGTACGGGAGTCGCAGTATTTT. It encodes CASSSVRESQYF. The whole variable domain, filled in from reference TRBV28 and TRBJ2-3, reads DVKVTQSSRYLVKRTGEKVFLECVQDMDHENMFWYRQDPGLGLRLIYFSYDVKMKEKGDIPEGYSVSREKKERFSLILESASTNQTSMYLCASSSVRESQYFGPGTRLTVL.

This clonotype was counted ten times or more. The rearrangement joins TRBV10-3 to TRBJ2-5; D call uncertain. V lost 4 bases to trimming and J lost 3 bases, with 3 bases between them. This CDR3 has 11 residues. Germline CDR1 ENHRY, CDR2 SYGVKD. The CDR3 bases are TGTGCCATCAGTGCCAAAGAGACCCAGTACTTC. It is translated as CAISAKETQYF.

In its sample, this clonotype was seen many times. V is TRBV11-2 and J is TRBJ2-1; D gene uncertain. CDR1 is SGHAT, CDR2 FQNNGV, per germline. The CDR3 runs to 11 residues. V was pared by 3 bases and J by 7 bases, with 4 bases between. The CDR3 protein is CASSFKNEQFF. The CDR3 bases are TGTGCCAGCAGCTTTAAGAATGAGCAGTTCTTC.

The table lists this clonotype with a few counts. This chain uses TRBV20-1 with TRBJ2-1; TRBD2 matches 15 bases. Germline loops: CDR1 DFQATT, CDR2 SNEGSKA (reference sequence). The V and J ends lost 6 bases and 7 bases, in that order; junction bases with no gene match: 7. The CDR3 runs 15 residues. This chain's CDR3 is CSAPRGTSGRNEQFF. The CDR3 region has the DNA TGCAGTGCCCCCCGAGGGACTAGCGGGAGGAATGAGCAGTTCTTC.

Ten or more counts support this clonotype. The V and J genes are TRBV10-2 and TRBJ2-1; TRBD2 agrees at 10 bases. Trimming cost V 5 bases and J 2 bases; bases outside gene matches: 3. Germline assignment: CDR1 WSHSY and CDR2 SAAADI. CDR3 length: 15 amino acids. In nucleotides, the CDR3 is TGCGCCAGCAGTCCCGGGACTAGCGCCTACAATGAGCAGTTCTTC. Translated: CASSPGTSAYNEQFF.

V gene TRBV18 combines with J gene TRBJ1-2; TRBD1 agrees at 7 bases. The germline V gene has CDR1 KGHSH and CDR2 LQKENI. Trimming at V came to 4 bases and at J to 4 bases, leaving 3 bases not matched to a gene. This CDR3 comprises 13 residues. This chain's CDR3 is CASSQGASYGYTF. The DNA for the CDR3 is TGTGCCAGCTCACAGGGGGCCAGCTATGGCTACACCTTC.

The CDR3 spells CASSVASGGPYNEQFF. The CDR3, as DNA: TGTGCCAGCAGCGTAGCTAGCGGGGGGCCCTACAATGAGCAGTTCTTC. This chain joins TRBV9 and TRBJ2-1; the match to TRBD2 covers 11 bases. Germline V gene lookup returns CDR1 SGDLS and CDR2 YYNGEE. V trimming: 0 bases; J trimming: 2 bases; junction bases outside the gene matches: 1. The CDR3 covers 16 residues.

Ten or more counts support this clonotype. This rearrangement joins TRBV20-1 to TRBJ1-4; D uncertain. Germline assignment: CDR1 DFQATT and CDR2 SNEGSKA (reference sequence). The CDR3 runs 11 residues. Between the trimmed V and J ends, which lost 0 bases and 8 bases, there was a span of 4 bases. In DNA, the CDR3 is TGCAGTGCTAGAGAGGTCGAAAAACTGTTTTTT. As protein: CSAREVEKLFF.

The DNA of the CDR3 is TGCGCCAGCAGCCAAGGACAGGGCATTCTCCAAAACATTCAGTACTTC. Translation gives CASSQGQGILQNIQYF. J is TRBJ2-4 and V is TRBV4-1, with 7 nucleotides matching TRBD1. Germline lookup yields CDR1 MGHRA and CDR2 YSYEKL. This CDR3 has 16 residues. Trimming cost V 1 base and J 5 bases; bases outside gene matches: 8.

This clonotype was seen once. The CDR3 coding sequence is TGCAGTCCCCAAGTCTGGGGGCGGGAGACCCAGTACTTC. It codes for CSPQVWGRETQYF. The J gene is TRBJ2-5, the V gene TRBV20-1; perhaps TRBD1 as D (6 bases). Germline values: CDR1 DFQATT, CDR2 SNEGSKA (reference sequence). The CDR3 runs to 13 residues. V was shortened by 8 bases and J by 5 bases, with 18 bases between the two germline ends.

This clonotype appeared a few times. The J gene is TRBJ2-3, the V gene TRBV20-1; D perhaps matches TRBD2 (6 bases). The CDR3 spans 12 residues. V was clipped by 3 bases and J by 4 bases, with 8 bases between them. Germline values: CDR1 DFQATT, CDR2 SNEGSKA (reference sequence). CDR3 bases: TGCAGTGCTAGCGGGAGCGCAGATACGCAGTATTTT. The encoded protein is CSASGSADTQYF.

This clonotype has only a few counts. V usage is TRBV11-1 and J usage is TRBJ2-7; TRBD1 agrees at 7 bases. The germline gives CDR1 SGHAT, CDR2 FQDESV (reference sequence). The CDR3 length is 14 residues. V gave up 5 bases and J gave up 0 bases; unmatched junction bases: 4. In DNA form, the CDR3 reads TGTGCCAGCAGCCGACAGGGCGCCTCCTACGAGCAGTACTTC. Protein sequence: CASSRQGASYEQYF.

The table lists this clonotype with a few counts. This sequence joins TRBV20-1 and TRBJ2-1; 9 nucleotides match TRBD2. This CDR3 spans 15 amino acids. Per the germline V gene, CDR1 is DFQATT and CDR2 is SNEGSKA (reference sequence). V trimming: 3 bases; J trimming: 4 bases; junction bases outside the gene matches: 7. The CDR3 DNA follows: TGCAGTGCTAGCACGGCTAGCGGGAATTACAATGAGCAGTTCTTC. This gives the protein CSASTASGNYNEQFF.